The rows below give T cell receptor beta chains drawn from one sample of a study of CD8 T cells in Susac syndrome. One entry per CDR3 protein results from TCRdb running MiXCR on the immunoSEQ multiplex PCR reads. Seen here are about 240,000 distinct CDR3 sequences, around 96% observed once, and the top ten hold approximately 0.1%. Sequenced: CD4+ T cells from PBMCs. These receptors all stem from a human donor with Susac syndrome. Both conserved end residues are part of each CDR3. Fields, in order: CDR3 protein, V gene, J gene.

cdr3_aa: CASTEDGWDSAQHF; v_call: TRBV2; j_call: TRBJ1-5
cdr3_aa: CASSLVGGEQYF; v_call: TRBV5-6; j_call: TRBJ2-7
cdr3_aa: CASSLGTGSSGANVLTF; v_call: TRBV5-1; j_call: TRBJ2-6
cdr3_aa: CASSLAAEANYGYTF; v_call: TRBV7-8; j_call: TRBJ1-2
cdr3_aa: CASSHGQGQETQYF; v_call: TRBV7-7; j_call: TRBJ2-5
cdr3_aa: CASSPPTYGFQYF; v_call: TRBV28; j_call: TRBJ2-4
cdr3_aa: CSVAGQGGEKLFF; v_call: TRBV29-1; j_call: TRBJ1-4
cdr3_aa: CASSKAEWQGAKETQYF; v_call: TRBV21-1; j_call: TRBJ2-5
cdr3_aa: CSASPGGPENTGELFF; v_call: TRBV20-1; j_call: TRBJ2-2
cdr3_aa: CAYRDSNNQPQHF; v_call: TRBV30; j_call: TRBJ1-5
cdr3_aa: CASSLGLHPRIDEQYF; v_call: TRBV7-9; j_call: TRBJ2-7
cdr3_aa: CASSQGQSSGYTF; v_call: TRBV7-9; j_call: TRBJ1-2
cdr3_aa: CSGRENENIQYF; v_call: TRBV29-1; j_call: TRBJ2-4
cdr3_aa: CASSVAGGRAYNEQFF; v_call: TRBV9; j_call: TRBJ2-1
cdr3_aa: CASRDSSPGSSYNEQFF; v_call: TRBV5-1; j_call: TRBJ2-1
cdr3_aa: CASSFSGRPIVLTQYF; v_call: TRBV28; j_call: TRBJ2-3
cdr3_aa: CASSRVSEQYF; v_call: TRBV3-1; j_call: TRBJ2-7
cdr3_aa: CASFRTAFPATEAFF; v_call: TRBV5-6; j_call: TRBJ1-1
cdr3_aa: CASSQSSAQGGFYEQYF; v_call: TRBV4-1; j_call: TRBJ2-7
cdr3_aa: CASSIDSSVEQYF; v_call: TRBV5-1; j_call: TRBJ2-7
cdr3_aa: CATAGSSTGELFF; v_call: TRBV24-1; j_call: TRBJ2-2
cdr3_aa: CASSGETGLGTANSYEQYF; v_call: TRBV25-1; j_call: TRBJ2-7
cdr3_aa: CASSRIPGQASYEQYF; v_call: TRBV5-6; j_call: TRBJ2-7
cdr3_aa: CASSWTGTGGETQYF; v_call: TRBV5-1; j_call: TRBJ2-5
cdr3_aa: CASSALAEPGYEQFF; v_call: TRBV6-5; j_call: TRBJ2-1
cdr3_aa: CASSLEARSVETQYF; v_call: TRBV5-1; j_call: TRBJ2-5
cdr3_aa: CASSTREAFF; v_call: TRBV11-2; j_call: TRBJ1-1
cdr3_aa: CASSGGTGLNEKLFF; v_call: TRBV9; j_call: TRBJ1-4
cdr3_aa: CASSHKYEQYF; v_call: TRBV6-2/TRBV6-3; j_call: TRBJ2-7
cdr3_aa: CASSPLPGADADTQYF; v_call: TRBV4-1; j_call: TRBJ2-3
cdr3_aa: CASSLRTGGWGAGANVLTF; v_call: TRBV19; j_call: TRBJ2-6
cdr3_aa: CASSGPREQFF; v_call: TRBV6-5; j_call: TRBJ2-1
cdr3_aa: CATRTENTGELFF; v_call: TRBV24-1; j_call: TRBJ2-2
cdr3_aa: CASNPRQGNQPQHF; v_call: TRBV19; j_call: TRBJ1-5
cdr3_aa: CSVEGGVGNYEQYF; v_call: TRBV29-1; j_call: TRBJ2-7
cdr3_aa: CSAASRVRDTEAFF; v_call: TRBV20-1; j_call: TRBJ1-1
cdr3_aa: CASSAGVSAFF; v_call: TRBV6-5; j_call: TRBJ1-1
cdr3_aa: CASSVSTGAPYEQYF; v_call: TRBV9; j_call: TRBJ2-7
cdr3_aa: CATSGRTGGRYEQYF; v_call: TRBV15; j_call: TRBJ2-7
cdr3_aa: CAWRGHRGPSGANVLTF; v_call: TRBV30; j_call: TRBJ2-6
cdr3_aa: CATDNATLSSNEQFF; v_call: TRBV24-1; j_call: TRBJ2-1
cdr3_aa: CAWSRGWGTEAFF; v_call: TRBV30; j_call: TRBJ1-1
cdr3_aa: CSARALAAIQYF; v_call: TRBV20-1; j_call: TRBJ2-4
cdr3_aa: CASSLTTGSEAFF; v_call: TRBV3-1; j_call: TRBJ1-1
cdr3_aa: CASSPQGLVTDTQYF; v_call: TRBV7-3; j_call: TRBJ2-3
cdr3_aa: CSVDGGRGINEQFF; v_call: TRBV29-1; j_call: TRBJ2-1
cdr3_aa: CASSLRTMGGYTF; v_call: TRBV13; j_call: TRBJ1-2
cdr3_aa: CASSYFRGWNYGYTF; v_call: TRBV6-2/TRBV6-3; j_call: TRBJ1-2
cdr3_aa: CASTTGYAGANVLTF; v_call: TRBV6-6; j_call: TRBJ2-6
cdr3_aa: CASSPLGRQETQYF; v_call: TRBV6-6; j_call: TRBJ2-5
cdr3_aa: CASSSARLAGPNLQYF; v_call: TRBV2; j_call: TRBJ2-4
cdr3_aa: CAWSATKGINYGYTF; v_call: TRBV30; j_call: TRBJ1-2
cdr3_aa: CASRLAEYEQYF; v_call: TRBV28; j_call: TRBJ2-7
cdr3_aa: CASSHTSTGPETQYF; v_call: TRBV3-1; j_call: TRBJ2-5
cdr3_aa: CASSERFLTYEQYF; v_call: TRBV2; j_call: TRBJ2-7
cdr3_aa: CASSFGLPYGYTF; v_call: TRBV5-6; j_call: TRBJ1-2
cdr3_aa: CASSPPDQGYEQYF; v_call: TRBV12-3/TRBV12-4; j_call: TRBJ2-7
cdr3_aa: CASSQPSVVYEQYF; v_call: TRBV4-2; j_call: TRBJ2-7
cdr3_aa: CASSVDGRGYEQYF; v_call: TRBV9; j_call: TRBJ2-7